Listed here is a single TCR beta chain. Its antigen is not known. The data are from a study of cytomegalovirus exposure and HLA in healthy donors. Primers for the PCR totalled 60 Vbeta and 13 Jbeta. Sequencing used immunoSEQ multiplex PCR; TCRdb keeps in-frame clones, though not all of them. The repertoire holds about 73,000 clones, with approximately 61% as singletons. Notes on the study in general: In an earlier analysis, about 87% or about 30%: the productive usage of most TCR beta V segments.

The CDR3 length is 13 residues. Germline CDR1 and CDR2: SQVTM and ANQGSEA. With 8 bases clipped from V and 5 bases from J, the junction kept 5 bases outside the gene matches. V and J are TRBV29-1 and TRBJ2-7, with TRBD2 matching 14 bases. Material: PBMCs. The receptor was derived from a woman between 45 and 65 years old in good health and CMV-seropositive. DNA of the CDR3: TGCAGCATCGGACTAGCGGGGGGCCACGAGCAGTACTTC. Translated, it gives CSIGLAGGHEQYF.